This is a list of T cell receptor beta chains from one sample in a study of tumor-infiltrating lymphocytes in localized non-small cell lung cancer. Here immunoSEQ multiplex PCR was the method, and the copy in TCRdb shows in-frame clones only, minus some. The sample records some 22,000 clones, roughly 70% being singletons. The material sequenced was lung tumor tissue. The receptor set was obtained from a human donor with non-small cell lung cancer. CDR3s leave out the opening cysteine and the closing phenylalanine or tryptophan.

V gene,CDR3 protein
TRBV7-8,ASRGLAGGTTDTQY
TRBV19,ASSIAASDTQY
TRBV18,ASSPPSVNTEAF
TRBV10-3,AISESGQGGETQY
TRBV7-2,ASSSPGTSWYEQF
TRBV28,ASLPSGGGRKLF
TRBV4-2,ASSQGRTSFEQY
TRBV18,ASSLGQAGATEAF
TRBV9,ASSPGQGNYEQY
TRBV5-6,ASSFGAGTEDTIY
TRBV11-3,ASSLGISEAF
TRBV5-4,ASSPTAYQETQY
TRBV6-5,ASISGANVLT
TRBV7-2,ASSLRGTAFGSNQPQH
TRBV5-1,ASRSGQSSSYEQY
TRBV18,ASSPSGSPSYEQY
TRBV5-1,ASSLGPAGDTGELF
TRBV7-9,ASSPVAKNIQY
TRBV7-9,ASSIQGYNEQF
TRBV7-9,ASSRDRGQETQY
TRBV27,ASTTLEGGEETQY
TRBV5-8,ASSPGRIASNQPQH
TRBV6-5,ASQTGQGTDTQY
TRBV6-1,ASSGTSGRSPLYNEQF
TRBV5-1,ASSLEMAADTQY
TRBV5-6,ASSLQASLQY
TRBV2,ASKPLSYEQY
TRBV10-3,AISESAGKNT
TRBV27,ASRPGGITYGYT
TRBV30,AWRVQRYNEQF
TRBV7-2,ASSPWDRRETQY
TRBV4-3,ASSQEKGTYEQY
TRBV28,ASSSRRGPSYNEQF
TRBV13,ASSSRDRGPPR
TRBV11-2,ASSLIPLF
TRBV19,ASTNRRQGTFGYGYT
TRBV6-1,ASSEALPQLRARSYEQY
TRBV28,ASSLHDQGNTEAF
TRBV5-8,ASSLGQVYEQY
TRBV19,ASSSRLATSYEQY
TRBV19,ASGGRGIEFRGYT
TRBV18,ASSPGGGGSTDTQY
TRBV7-9,ASSLGLAKNIQY
TRBV18,ASSPPGQGNNEQF
TRBV5-1,ASSPTDIPQY
TRBV5-1,ASSSDRVNTGELF
TRBV10-3,AISAGQGSYEQY
TRBV18,ASSPTPAGNEQY